This T cell receptor (beta chain) was sequenced during a study of T-cell reconstitution after alpha-beta-depleted transplantation in children. Whole-study findings and limits: Alpha-beta T cells present about two months after transplant were reported to originate from several hundred expanded graft clones. T-cell counts and diversity were attributed mostly to newly produced T cells one year after transplant.

Concerning this clonotype: Its antigen remains unknown.

Using unique molecular identifiers, the investigators prepared the TCRbeta library. TCRdb called the PCR reads again in MiXCR, with one record for every CDR3 protein. The top ten clones hold approximately 8.6% of a sample with hundreds of thousands of distinct CDR3 sequences, roughly 7.8% of them seen once. CDR3 size: 11 residues. In germline, CDR1 is MNHEY, CDR2 SVGEGT. The V end lost 6 bases, the J end lost 8 bases, and 10 bases lay between the germline ends. This clonotype originated in a female patient aged 2 to 10 who had a stem cell transplant for Fanconi anemia, so the T cells may come from the graft donor. The specimen was peripheral blood, collected 360 days after TCRalphabeta/CD19-depleted stem cell transplant. V is TRBV6-2 or TRBV6-3 and J is TRBJ1-2; D perhaps matches TRBD1 (6 bases). The CDR3 nucleotides read TGTGCCAGCAGAGGGGACAAAGGCTACACCTTC. This codes for CASRGDKGYTF.